Below are 15 T cell receptor beta chains sequenced from a single sample in a study of STAT5B mutations in CD4+ large granular lymphocyte leukemia. Sequencing used immunoSEQ multiplex PCR; TCRdb keeps in-frame clones, though not all of them. The sample has 30,000 to 35,000 clones; around four fifths are singletons. The material sequenced was CD4+ T cells from blood buffy coats. These receptors were collected from a human donor in good health.

The V gene is TRBV29-1, the J gene TRBJ1-1; a possible D gene is TRBD1 (6 bases). The CDR3 is 14 amino acids. In germline, CDR1 is SQVTM, CDR2 ANQGSEA. V was shortened by 1 base and J by 6 bases, with 15 bases between the two germline ends. The CDR3 DNA sequence: TGCAGCGTTGAAGTCCTCCCCAGGGGTCCTGAAGCTTTCTTT. Its protein is CSVEVLPRGPEAFF.

The CDR3 DNA reads as TGTGCCAGCAGTGAACCGGGACAGAGCTATGGCTACACCTTC. It specifies CASSEPGQSYGYTF. J is TRBJ1-2 and V is TRBV6-1; 7 positions agree with TRBD1. This CDR3 is built from 14 residues. Germline CDR1 and CDR2: MNHNS and SASEGT. Losses at the gene ends were 2 bases for V and 4 bases for J; bases not matched to a gene: 4.

This chain connects TRBV6-5 to TRBJ2-1, with D unresolved. The CDR3 runs 15 residues. V dropped 2 bases and J dropped 7 bases, with 15 bases sitting between them. The germline gives CDR1 MNHEY, CDR2 SVGAGI. The CDR3 nucleotides read TGTGCCAGCAGTTACCAGGTTGCGATTGGGAATGAGCAGTTCTTC. Translating gives CASSYQVAIGNEQFF.

This sequence joins TRBV11-2 and TRBJ1-2, with D unclear. Trimming removed 5 bases from V and 12 bases from J, with 19 bases in between. The length of the CDR3 is 13 residues. In germline, CDR1 is SGHAT, CDR2 FQNNGV. The CDR3 nucleotides are TGTGCCAGCAGCCTTTGGGGTGGGGTAGGCAACACCTTC. As protein: CASSLWGGVGNTF.

The table lists this clone with a count of one. This chain joins TRBV6-5 and TRBJ1-5; no clear D. Deletions cut 6 bases from V and 10 bases from J, with 19 bases between. Per the germline V gene, CDR1 is MNHEY and CDR2 is SVGAGI. This CDR3 spans 14 amino acids. This chain's CDR3 is CASSDGPPPGPQHF. The CDR3 nucleotides are TGTGCCAGCAGCGACGGACCCCCCCCGGGTCCCCAGCATTTT.

Only one count was recorded for this clone. The CDR3 spells CASSPGTSGSDEQFF. Written as DNA, the CDR3 is TGTGCCAGCTCCCCCGGGACTAGCGGGAGTGATGAGCAGTTCTTC. The chain is built from TRBV18 and TRBJ2-1; TRBD2 agrees at 14 bases. V gave up 6 bases and J gave up 8 bases; unmatched junction bases: 6. Germline values: CDR1 KGHSH, CDR2 LQKENI. The CDR3 is made up of 15 amino acids.

The chain is built from TRBV27 and TRBJ2-2; the match to TRBD2 covers 12 bases. Per germline, CDR1 MNHEY and CDR2 SMNVEV (reference sequence). The CDR3 totals 16 residues. Trimming took 7 bases from V and 6 from J; bases not matched to a gene: 9. This CDR3 reads CASTTLAGGAPGELFF. The CDR3 DNA is TGTGCCAGCACCACTCTAGCGGGAGGGGCCCCCGGGGAGCTGTTTTTT.

The chain uses TRBV28 and TRBJ2-1, with TRBD1 matching over 9 bases. The length of the CDR3 is 13 residues. V gave up 6 bases and J gave up 7 bases; unmatched junction bases: 4. Germline V CDR1 and CDR2: MDHEN, SYDVKM. The CDR3 DNA reads as TGTGCCAGCAGGGGACAGGGCGGGAATGAGCAGTTCTTC. Protein: CASRGQGGNEQFF. Full variable domain (missing parts from reference TRBV28 and TRBJ2-1): DVKVTQSSRYLVKRTGEKVFLECVQDMDHENMFWYRQDPGLGLRLIYFSYDVKMKEKGDIPEGYSVSREKKERFSLILESASTNQTSMYLCASRGQGGNEQFFGPGTRLTVL.

The CDR3 region has the DNA TGTGCCAGCAGCTTCGGGACTAGCGGGGGAGAGACCCAGTACTTC. Translated: CASSFGTSGGETQYF. The chain is built from TRBV13 and TRBJ2-5; 14 nucleotides align to TRBD2. CDR1 and CDR2 (germline): PRHDT, FYEKMQ (reference sequence). This CDR3 is 15 amino acids long. With V trimmed by 3 bases and J by 4 bases, 1 base remained unmatched.

This chain connects TRBV15 to TRBJ1-2; D unresolved. The CDR3 spans 14 residues. Germline V gene sequence: CDR1 LNHNV, CDR2 YYDKDF (reference sequence). Trimming shortened V by 1 base and J by 4 bases, and 10 bases separated the two germline ends. CDR3 amino acids: CATSRVGEGYGYTF. The CDR3 nucleotides are TGTGCCACCAGCAGAGTTGGGGAAGGCTATGGCTACACCTTC.

The rearrangement links TRBV4-2 to TRBJ2-3; D uncertain. The CDR3 is 15 residues long. Germline CDR1 LGHNA, CDR2 YNFKEQ. V lost 0 bases, J lost 5 bases, and 12 bases lay in between. The CDR3, as DNA: TGTGCCAGCAGCCAAGATCAGAATCGGAAAGATACGCAGTATTTT. It encodes CASSQDQNRKDTQYF.

The gene calls are TRBV28 and TRBJ2-3, with TRBD1 as a possible D gene (6 bases). Germline-derived CDR1 and CDR2 are MDHEN and SYDVKM. The CDR3 contains 16 residues. V lost 10 bases and J lost 2, with 22 bases in between. CDR3 protein: CAISGGATGDTDTQYF. The CDR3 bases are TGTGCCATTTCCGGCGGAGCGACAGGCGACACAGATACGCAGTATTTT.

The chain couples TRBV2 to TRBJ1-4; the D gene is possibly TRBD1 (5 bases). CDR3 length: 14 residues. Germline lookup yields CDR1 SNHLY and CDR2 FYNNEI. The germline V and J ends were trimmed by 6 bases and 7 bases, with 15 bases remaining between them. CDR3 nucleotide sequence: TGTGCCAGCAGAAGAGGGGACGGAGGTGAAAAACTGTTTTTT. This encodes CASRRGDGGEKLFF.

This sequence joins TRBV7-9 and TRBJ2-1; D might be TRBD1 or TRBD2, each matching 7 bases. This CDR3 contains 17 residues. CDR1 and CDR2 from the germline V gene are SEHNR and FQNEAQ (reference sequence). Trimming cost V 3 bases and J 8 bases, with 23 bases left between them. CDR3 in DNA: TGTGCCAGCAGCTTGAGGGGACAGTCCCTGGGAGGGTATGAGCAGTTCTTC. Protein sequence: CASSLRGQSLGGYEQFF.

In its sample, this clone was seen a few times. This sequence joins TRBV11-2 and TRBJ1-4; D might be TRBD1 (6 bases). CDR1 is SGHAT and CDR2 is FQNNGV in the germline V gene. The V end lost 1 base, the J end lost 8 bases, and 11 bases lay between the germline ends. The CDR3 spans 14 residues. This CDR3 reads CASSLGGLREKLFF. CDR3 nucleotide sequence: TGTGCCAGCAGCTTAGGGGGGCTTCGGGAAAAACTGTTTTTT.